These T cell receptor beta chains were read from a single sample in a study of T cell clonotyping in hematopoietic cell transplantation. TCRdb keeps only in-frame clones here, not all; method: immunoSEQ multiplex PCR. The data hold more than 12,000 clones, with 94% observed a single time. The source was PBMCs, collected 30 days after allogeneic stem cell transplant. The receptors shown here come from a male patient aged 60 to 75 who had an allogeneic stem cell transplant from an unrelated donor, so the T cells may come from the graft donor. Some clones in this sample may be carry-over from other donors' samples. The CDR3 runs from the conserved cysteine through the conserved F or W. Each record gives: clone size, J gene, V gene, D gene, CDR3 DNA, CDR3 protein. A D gene is named only where the DNA matches it firmly. Clone size is given for some rows only: seen once, a few or many times, or a class if the clone is expanded.

clone_size: NA; j_call: TRBJ2-3; v_call: TRBV5-1; d_call: NA; cdr3_nt: TGCGCCAGCAGCTGGTCCGGGGGTATCACAGATACGCAGTATTTT; cdr3_aa: CASSWSGGITDTQYF
clone_size: NA; j_call: TRBJ2-3; v_call: TRBV4-2; d_call: TRBD2; cdr3_nt: TGTGCCAGCAGCCGTCTGGCGGGGGGCTCCTCTAGCACAGATACGCAGTATTTT; cdr3_aa: CASSRLAGGSSSTDTQYF
clone_size: once; j_call: TRBJ2-7; v_call: TRBV29-1; d_call: NA; cdr3_nt: TGCAGCGTTGGAAGGAGGGGGGTACCCTACGAGCAGTACTTC; cdr3_aa: CSVGRRGVPYEQYF
clone_size: NA; j_call: TRBJ2-5; v_call: TRBV2; d_call: TRBD1; cdr3_nt: TGTGCCAGCACCGAAAGGGGGCAGAGACAAGAGACCCAGTACTTC; cdr3_aa: CASTERGQRQETQYF
clone_size: NA; j_call: TRBJ1-5; v_call: TRBV7-6; d_call: TRBD1; cdr3_nt: TGTGCCAGCAGCTTAGGACAGGGGGCAAATCAGCCCCAGCATTTT; cdr3_aa: CASSLGQGANQPQHF
clone_size: NA; j_call: TRBJ1-5; v_call: TRBV19; d_call: NA; cdr3_nt: TGTGCCAGTAGTTGGGGGGTCTCTGGTCAGCCCCAGCATTTT; cdr3_aa: CASSWGVSGQPQHF
clone_size: NA; j_call: TRBJ1-1; v_call: TRBV6-6; d_call: TRBD1; cdr3_nt: TGTGCCAGCAGTTACTCACAGGGGGCGACGAACACTGAAGCTTTCTTT; cdr3_aa: CASSYSQGATNTEAFF
clone_size: NA; j_call: TRBJ2-6; v_call: TRBV6-1; d_call: NA; cdr3_nt: TGTGCCAGCAGTGAGGGGGCAGGGGCAGGATGGCACCCTGGGGCCAACGTCCTGACTTTC; cdr3_aa: CASSEGAGAGWHPGANVLTF
clone_size: NA; j_call: TRBJ1-1; v_call: TRBV5-1; d_call: NA; cdr3_nt: TGCGCCAGCAGCTTAAGGGAGGAGGAGAGCACTGAAGCTTTCTTT; cdr3_aa: CASSLREEESTEAFF
clone_size: once; j_call: TRBJ1-5; v_call: TRBV7-2; d_call: NA; cdr3_nt: TGTGCCAGCAGCTGGACCGGGACGGATAATCAGCCCCAGCATTTT; cdr3_aa: CASSWTGTDNQPQHF
clone_size: NA; j_call: TRBJ1-6; v_call: TRBV7-8; d_call: TRBD1; cdr3_nt: TGTGCCAGCAGCTTGCGGGACAGGGGCAATTCACCCCTCCACTTT; cdr3_aa: CASSLRDRGNSPLHF
clone_size: once; j_call: TRBJ2-3; v_call: TRBV7-2; d_call: NA; cdr3_nt: TGTGCCAGCAGCGCTAGTTCGGATACGCAGTATTTT; cdr3_aa: CASSASSDTQYF
clone_size: NA; j_call: TRBJ1-4; v_call: TRBV7-3; d_call: TRBD1; cdr3_nt: TGTGCCAGCAGCGCGATAGGGGGACAGACTAATGAAAAACTGTTTTTT; cdr3_aa: CASSAIGGQTNEKLFF
clone_size: NA; j_call: TRBJ1-6; v_call: TRBV6-5; d_call: TRBD1; cdr3_nt: TGTGCCAGCAGTTCCGGGACAGGGGGCCCACCCCTCCACTTT; cdr3_aa: CASSSGTGGPPLHF
clone_size: NA; j_call: TRBJ1-1; v_call: TRBV7-2; d_call: NA; cdr3_nt: TGTGCCAGCAGCTTAGTGCTGGGGGCGCGTACTGAAGCTTTCTTT; cdr3_aa: CASSLVLGARTEAFF
clone_size: NA; j_call: TRBJ1-1; v_call: TRBV6-1; d_call: TRBD1; cdr3_nt: TGTGCCAGCAGCGAATCCGGGACAGGGGAAATCACTGAAGCTTTCTTT; cdr3_aa: CASSESGTGEITEAFF
clone_size: NA; j_call: TRBJ1-2; v_call: TRBV6-5; d_call: NA; cdr3_nt: TGTGCCAGCATGAGGGAAGGCAGCCCCTATGGCTACACCTTC; cdr3_aa: CASMREGSPYGYTF
clone_size: NA; j_call: TRBJ2-7; v_call: TRBV21-1; d_call: NA; cdr3_nt: TGTGCCAGCCGAGACAGGGCATACTACGAGCAGTACTTC; cdr3_aa: CASRDRAYYEQYF
clone_size: once; j_call: TRBJ2-7; v_call: TRBV7-2; d_call: NA; cdr3_nt: TGTGCCAGCTCTAACGACAGGTTTTACGAGCAGTACTTC; cdr3_aa: CASSNDRFYEQYF
clone_size: medium-sized; j_call: TRBJ2-7; v_call: TRBV9; d_call: NA; cdr3_nt: TGTGCCAGCAGCCAGTGGGAACGGGACGAGCAGTACTTC; cdr3_aa: CASSQWERDEQYF
clone_size: NA; j_call: TRBJ1-1; v_call: TRBV7-2; d_call: NA; cdr3_nt: TGTGCCAGCAGCTTTTCCTCCAAAGCTGAAGCTTTCTTT; cdr3_aa: CASSFSSKAEAFF
clone_size: NA; j_call: TRBJ1-2; v_call: TRBV5-8; d_call: TRBD1; cdr3_nt: TGTGCCAGCAGCTTGACAGGGGACTATGGCTACACCTTC; cdr3_aa: CASSLTGDYGYTF
clone_size: NA; j_call: TRBJ1-2; v_call: TRBV18; d_call: TRBD1; cdr3_nt: TGTGCCAGCTCACCAGAGGGACAGGGCACTAACTATGGCTACACCTTC; cdr3_aa: CASSPEGQGTNYGYTF
clone_size: NA; j_call: TRBJ1-2; v_call: TRBV7-9; d_call: TRBD1; cdr3_nt: TGTGCCAGCAGCTCTGCAGACGACAGGGGTAGTGGCTACACCTTC; cdr3_aa: CASSSADDRGSGYTF
clone_size: NA; j_call: TRBJ2-2; v_call: TRBV19; d_call: TRBD2; cdr3_nt: TGTGCCAGTAGTAAAAGGACTAGCGGGGGGGCCGGGGAGCTGTTTTTT; cdr3_aa: CASSKRTSGGAGELFF
clone_size: NA; j_call: TRBJ2-5; v_call: TRBV29-1; d_call: NA; cdr3_nt: TGCAGCGCTGGGGGTAGCAGTTTCGAGACCCAGTACTTC; cdr3_aa: CSAGGSSFETQYF
clone_size: few; j_call: TRBJ2-2; v_call: TRBV7-2; d_call: TRBD1; cdr3_nt: TGTGCCAGCAGCCAGACAGGGGGGAACACCGGGGAGCTGTTTTTT; cdr3_aa: CASSQTGGNTGELFF
clone_size: NA; j_call: TRBJ2-5; v_call: TRBV6-1; d_call: NA; cdr3_nt: TGTGCCAGCAGTGAGGTCGGCTCAGAGACCCAGTACTTC; cdr3_aa: CASSEVGSETQYF
clone_size: NA; j_call: TRBJ2-2; v_call: TRBV19; d_call: NA; cdr3_nt: TGTGCCAGTAGTATTAGGCAGGCCGGGGAGCTGTTTTTT; cdr3_aa: CASSIRQAGELFF
clone_size: NA; j_call: TRBJ1-6; v_call: TRBV7-2; d_call: NA; cdr3_nt: TGTGCCAGCAGCTTTTTGAGGACAGACAATTCACCCCTCCACTTT; cdr3_aa: CASSFLRTDNSPLHF
clone_size: NA; j_call: TRBJ1-2; v_call: TRBV29-1; d_call: NA; cdr3_nt: TGCAGCGTTGAACAGGGGAGCCCCTATGGCTACACCTTC; cdr3_aa: CSVEQGSPYGYTF
clone_size: NA; j_call: TRBJ1-1; v_call: TRBV5-1; d_call: TRBD1; cdr3_nt: TGCGCCAGCAGGGGACAGGGGGCGACTTTCTTT; cdr3_aa: CASRGQGATFF
clone_size: NA; j_call: TRBJ2-3; v_call: TRBV7-3; d_call: NA; cdr3_nt: TGTGCCAGCAGCTTAGTGGGGGGCGGTGATACGCAGTATTTT; cdr3_aa: CASSLVGGGDTQYF
clone_size: NA; j_call: TRBJ2-3; v_call: TRBV2; d_call: TRBD1; cdr3_nt: TGTGCCAGCAGAAAGGACAGGGGTGCAGATACGCAGTATTTT; cdr3_aa: CASRKDRGADTQYF
clone_size: NA; j_call: TRBJ2-2; v_call: TRBV6-5; d_call: TRBD2; cdr3_nt: TGTGCCAGCAGTTACCCGGGACTAGCGGGCATCGGGGAGCTGTTTTTT; cdr3_aa: CASSYPGLAGIGELFF
clone_size: NA; j_call: TRBJ1-1; v_call: TRBV7-3; d_call: NA; cdr3_nt: TGTGCCAGCAGCTTAATCCGGAACACTGAAGCTTTCTTT; cdr3_aa: CASSLIRNTEAFF
clone_size: NA; j_call: TRBJ1-2; v_call: TRBV5-1; d_call: NA; cdr3_nt: TGCGCCAGCAGCTTGGTGTATAAGGTGGAAAAACCTAACTATGGCTACACCTTC; cdr3_aa: CASSLVYKVEKPNYGYTF